This record covers a single T cell receptor (beta chain). This record belongs to a study of PD-1 blockade in classical Hodgkin lymphoma. The CDR3 sequence is 15 residues long. Germline V gives CDR1 MGHRA, CDR2 YSYEKL. Losses at the gene ends were 8 bases for V and 4 bases for J; bases not matched to a gene: 10. Data came from immunoSEQ multiplex PCR; TCRdb stores just in-frame clones and leaves some out. The data show approximately 110,000 clones, with approximately 89% seen just once and 19% held by the top ten. As to time point: cycle 4 day 1 (C4D1), after less than 7 weeks of nivolumab. All the patients suffered relapse after autologous stem cell transplantation, and brentuximab vedotin exposure differed.

The specimen was peripheral blood mononuclear cells (PBMCs), collected before the fourth cycle of nivolumab. The sequence came from a human donor with classical Hodgkin lymphoma. The chain has TRBV4-1 and TRBJ2-2; 7 bases align to TRBD1. The CDR3 DNA follows: TGCGCCAGCGGAACAGACAGGGCCCCCACCGGGGAGCTGTTTTTT. It encodes CASGTDRAPTGELFF.